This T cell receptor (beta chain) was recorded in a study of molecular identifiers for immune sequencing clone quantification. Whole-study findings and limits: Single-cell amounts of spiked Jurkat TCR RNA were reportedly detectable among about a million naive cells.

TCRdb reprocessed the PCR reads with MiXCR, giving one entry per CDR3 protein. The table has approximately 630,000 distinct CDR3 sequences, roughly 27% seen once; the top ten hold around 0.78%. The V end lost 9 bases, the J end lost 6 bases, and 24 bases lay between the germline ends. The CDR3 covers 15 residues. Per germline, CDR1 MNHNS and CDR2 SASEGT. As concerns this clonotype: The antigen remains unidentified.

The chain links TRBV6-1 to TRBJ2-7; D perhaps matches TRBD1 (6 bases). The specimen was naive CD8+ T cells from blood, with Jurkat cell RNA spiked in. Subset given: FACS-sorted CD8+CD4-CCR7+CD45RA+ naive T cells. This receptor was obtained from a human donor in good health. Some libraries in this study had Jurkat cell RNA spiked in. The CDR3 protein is CASRATTGLSREQYF. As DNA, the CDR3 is TGTGCCAGTCGGGCTACTACAGGGCTGAGTCGCGAGCAGTACTTC.